This T cell receptor (beta chain) was captured in a study of blood T cell repertoires in COVID-19. The wider study: The study drew acute and convalescent COVID-19 samples from the United States, Italy and Spain. T cells, B-cell-depleted T cells, or PBMCs supplied cDNA or gDNA.

Libraries were prepared by immunoSEQ multiplex PCR; TCRdb keeps only in-frame clonotypes and omits some of them. The sample lists hundreds of thousands of clones, around 84% seen once, with approximately 1.7% in the top ten. The receptor was isolated from a woman between 50 and 59 years old who had recovered from COVID-19. The sequencing input was PBMCs or T cells enriched from blood (not recorded which).

This chain's CDR3 is CSVASNEQFF. CDR3 bases: TGCAGCGTTGCTTCCAATGAGCAGTTCTTC. The V call is TRBV29-1, the J call TRBJ2-1, with D unclear. The CDR3 runs to 10 residues. V lost 4 bases to trimming and J lost 6 bases, with 4 bases between them. Germline-derived CDR1 and CDR2 are SQVTM and ANQGSEA.